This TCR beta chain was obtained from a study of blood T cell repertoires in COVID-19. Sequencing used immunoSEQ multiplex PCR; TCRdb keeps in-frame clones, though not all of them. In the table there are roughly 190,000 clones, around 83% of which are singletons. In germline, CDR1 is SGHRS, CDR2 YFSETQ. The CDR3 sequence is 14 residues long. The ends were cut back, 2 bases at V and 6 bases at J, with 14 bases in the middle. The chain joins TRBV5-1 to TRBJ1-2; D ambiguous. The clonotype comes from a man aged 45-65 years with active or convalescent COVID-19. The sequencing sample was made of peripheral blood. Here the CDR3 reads CASSLWPGKHGYTF. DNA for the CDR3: TGCGCCAGCAGCTTATGGCCAGGCAAGCATGGCTACACCTTC.